The 23 T cell receptor beta chains in this list originate from one sample, sequenced in a study of beta chain features in type 1 diabetes. Overall study results and limits: Shorter TCRB CDR3s, moderately but significantly so, were found in Type 1 diabetes patients in all four CD4+ subsets.

The authors reverse transcribed all of the isolated RNA, so sequencing captured expressed TCRB transcripts. Profiled with immunoSEQ multiplex PCR; TCRdb holds only in-frame clones, not every one. The table has roughly 230,000 clones, about 11% seen once. The antigens for these receptors are not known. Source material: naive CD4+ T cells from blood. The receptors stem from a man aged 30 to 39 with type 1 diabetes.

This chain connects TRBV7-2 to TRBJ2-5; no reliable D call. The assigned J gene may be wrong: the sequence end matches TRBJ2-7 better. The germline gives CDR1 SGHTA, CDR2 FQGNSA. This CDR3 has 11 amino acids. The chain's CDR3 is CASSLVYEQYF. The CDR3 nucleotides read TGTGCCAGCAGCTTAGTCTACGAGCAGTACTTC.

This clone occurred once. The chain carries TRBV19 and TRBJ1-1; possibly TRBD1 for D (5 bases). V shed 8 bases and J shed 1 base, with 17 bases lying between them. In germline, CDR1 is LNHDA, CDR2 SQIVND (reference sequence). This CDR3 is 15 amino acids long. As DNA, the CDR3 is TGTGCCAGTTCTCCCTCGTCTACAGGGAACACTGAAGCTTTCTTT. Translation gives CASSPSSTGNTEAFF.

This clone was recorded a few times. The chain employs TRBV29-1 and TRBJ2-5; 7 nucleotides agree with TRBD1. The CDR3 totals 12 residues. Germline V lookup: CDR1 SQVTM, CDR2 ANQGSEA. Trimming removed 7 bases from V and 5 bases from J; junction bases left unmatched: 7. The DNA of the CDR3 is TGCAGCGCTGATGACAGGGATGAGACCCAGTACTTC. Translation gives CSADDRDETQYF.

The table lists this clone with a few counts. This chain connects TRBV7-9 to TRBJ2-6; unclear D gene. V dropped 6 bases and J dropped 0 bases, with 6 bases sitting between them. The CDR3 is made up of 14 amino acids. Germline assignment: CDR1 SEHNR and CDR2 FQNEAQ (reference sequence). CDR3 protein: CASSTFSGANVLTF. The DNA for the CDR3 is TGTGCCAGCAGTACTTTCTCTGGGGCCAACGTCCTGACTTTC.

A word on this clone: Distinct nucleotide sequences in the sample also encode this CDR3. V usage is TRBV2 and J usage is TRBJ1-5; D may be TRBD1 (6 bases). This CDR3 has 14 residues. Germline V gene lookup returns CDR1 SNHLY and CDR2 FYNNEI. The ends were cut back, 2 bases at V and 4 bases at J, with 9 bases in the middle. CDR3 DNA sequence: TGTGCCAGCAGTGAAAGGACAGTTAATCAGCCCCAGCATTTT. This sequence encodes CASSERTVNQPQHF.

A word on this clone: Relative to the germline gene, one junction end is altered; a read error may explain this. This chain uses TRBV12-5 with TRBJ2-3, with D perhaps matching TRBD2 (6 bases). Germline CDR1 and CDR2: LGHNT and FRNRAP. The CDR3 spans 11 residues. CDR3 amino acids: CASGLEGTRHF. In nucleotides, the CDR3 is TGTGCTAGTGGTTTGGAGGGGACTCGGCATTTT.

This clone was recorded a few times. The V gene is TRBV4-3, the J gene TRBJ2-6; D remains ambiguous. Trimming took 4 bases from V and 1 from J, leaving 8 bases between them. Germline CDR1 is LGHNA and CDR2 is YSLEER. This CDR3 spans 15 amino acids. CDR3 DNA: TGCGCCAGCAGCCCCGATAGATCTGGGGCCAACGTCCTGACTTTC. This codes for CASSPDRSGANVLTF.

This clone was counted between two and nine times. Other DNA sequences in this sample translate to the same CDR3. The rearrangement uses TRBV7-2 and TRBJ2-1, with 8 nucleotides matching TRBD2. CDR1 is SGHTA and CDR2 is FQGNSA in the germline V gene. V was pared by 1 base and J by 6 bases, with 5 bases of the junction left unmatched. The CDR3 covers 15 residues. The CDR3 here is CASSLVAGRGNEQFF. The CDR3 bases are TGTGCCAGCAGCTTAGTAGCGGGGCGGGGCAATGAGCAGTTCTTC.

The V and J genes are TRBV28 and TRBJ2-5, with 13 bases lining up with TRBD2. The ends lost 6 bases at V and 5 bases at J; junction bases unmatched: 9. CDR3 length equals 16 residues. From germline, CDR1 is MDHEN and CDR2 SYDVKM. The CDR3 reads CASSTGKLAGGETQYF. CDR3 bases: TGTGCCAGCAGCACAGGGAAACTAGCGGGAGGGGAGACCCAGTACTTC. Full variable domain (remainder filled in from reference TRBV28 and TRBJ2-5): DVKVTQSSRYLVKRTGEKVFLECVQDMDHENMFWYRQDPGLGLRLIYFSYDVKMKEKGDIPEGYSVSREKKERFSLILESASTNQTSMYLCASSTGKLAGGETQYFGPGTRLLVL.

This rearrangement joins TRBV18 to TRBJ2-7; D might be TRBD1 (6 bases). The CDR3 consists of 16 residues. Germline assignment: CDR1 KGHSH and CDR2 LQKENI. V was pared by 3 bases and J by 5 bases, with 20 bases between. The CDR3 is CASSPNTIQGSHEQYF. CDR3 coding DNA: TGTGCCAGCTCACCCAACACTATTCAGGGGAGCCACGAGCAGTACTTC.

The V gene is TRBV5-1, the J gene TRBJ2-2; 8 bases agree with TRBD1. The CDR3 spans 15 residues. Germline V lookup: CDR1 SGHRS, CDR2 YFSETQ. With V trimmed by 4 bases and J by 6 bases, 8 bases remained unmatched. The CDR3 DNA reads TGCGCCAGCAGCGTAACGACAGGGGCCGCCGGGGAGCTGTTTTTT. Amino acids: CASSVTTGAAGELFF.

The CDR3 reads CASSYASSYNEQFF. CDR3 in DNA: TGTGCCAGCAGTTATGCGAGCTCCTACAATGAGCAGTTCTTC. The chain uses TRBV6-5 and TRBJ2-1; D call uncertain. Germline CDR1 is MNHEY and CDR2 is SVGAGI. The CDR3 runs to 14 residues. Trimming removed 3 bases from V and 0 bases from J, with 6 bases in between.

This clone was counted only a few times. The chain employs TRBV4-2 and TRBJ1-1, with 9 bases lining up with TRBD1. Germline CDR1 reads LGHNA; CDR2 reads YNFKEQ. This CDR3 has 17 residues. The V gene end was trimmed by 0 bases and the J gene end by 2 bases; junction bases not matched to a gene: 7. The CDR3 loop reads CASSQDGTGPINTEAFF. CDR3 DNA: TGTGCCAGCAGCCAAGATGGGACAGGGCCTATAAACACTGAAGCTTTCTTT.

There are a few counts of this clone. The chain has TRBV4-1 and TRBJ1-2; tentatively, D is TRBD1 (6 bases). V lost 4 bases, J lost 2 bases, and 14 bases lay in between. This CDR3 is built from 15 residues. Per germline, CDR1 MGHRA and CDR2 YSYEKL. CDR3 nucleotides: TGCGCCAGCAGCCCGACAAGTCAGGGGAACTATGGCTACACCTTC. Translated, it gives CASSPTSQGNYGYTF.

This clone turned up a few times. The rearrangement links TRBV10-3 to TRBJ1-5, with 11 nucleotides matching TRBD1. V gave up 6 bases and J gave up 4 bases; unmatched junction bases: 2. The germline gives CDR1 ENHRY, CDR2 SYGVKD. This CDR3 spans 14 amino acids. The CDR3 region has the DNA TGTGCCATCAGGGGGGACAGGGGGAATCAGCCCCAGCATTTT. It is translated as CAIRGDRGNQPQHF.

This rearrangement joins TRBV5-1 to TRBJ2-1; 8 nucleotides align to TRBD2. Trimming removed 4 bases from V and 2 bases from J; junction bases left unmatched: 5. CDR3 length: 15 amino acids. Germline V gene data show CDR1 as SGHRS and CDR2 as YFSETQ. CDR3 sequence (DNA): TGCGCCAGCAGCCACCTAGCGGGCACCTACAATGAGCAGTTCTTC. Amino acid sequence: CASSHLAGTYNEQFF.

This clone has just a few counts. The gene calls are TRBV5-1 and TRBJ2-1, with 12 nucleotides matching TRBD2. Germline V lookup: CDR1 SGHRS, CDR2 YFSETQ. The V gene end was trimmed by 4 bases and the J gene end by 7 bases; junction bases not matched to a gene: 6. This CDR3 has 15 residues. CDR3 protein: CASSLGTSGSNEQFF. The CDR3 nucleotides are TGCGCCAGCAGCCTTGGGACTAGCGGGTCGAATGAGCAGTTCTTC.

This chain joins TRBV9 and TRBJ1-3; the D is unclear. With 0 bases removed from V and 7 bases from J, the gap between germline ends came to 14 bases. Germline CDR1 is SGDLS and CDR2 is YYNGEE. This CDR3 has 15 amino acids. CDR3 sequence: CASSVGLLNGNTIYF. In DNA, the CDR3 is TGTGCCAGCAGCGTAGGACTCCTAAACGGGAACACCATATATTTT.

This clone was seen more than once but under ten times. In the same sample, other DNA sequences code for this CDR3. The V gene is TRBV4-1, the J gene TRBJ1-5, with 9 bases fitting TRBD1. Germline V gene sequence: CDR1 MGHRA, CDR2 YSYEKL. The V segment lost 4 bases and the J segment 4 bases; nucleotides outside the gene matches: 2. This CDR3 spans 14 amino acids. The CDR3 region is CASSPGQGNQPQHF. The CDR3 bases are TGCGCCAGCAGCCCGGGACAGGGTAATCAGCCCCAGCATTTT.

This clone was observed a few times. The chain couples TRBV5-1 to TRBJ2-5, with 10 bases aligning to TRBD2. CDR1 is SGHRS, CDR2 YFSETQ, per germline. There are 16 residues in the CDR3. The V segment lost 4 bases and the J segment 1 base; nucleotides outside the gene matches: 7. The DNA of the CDR3 is TGCGCCAGCAGCCAGGAGGCTAGCGGGGGCCAAGAGACCCAGTACTTC. Translation gives CASSQEASGGQETQYF.

V and J are TRBV6-5 and TRBJ2-2, with D unresolved. The germline V gene has CDR1 MNHEY and CDR2 SVGAGI. The CDR3 runs 12 residues. The ends were cut back, 6 bases at V and 2 bases at J, with 4 bases in the middle. CDR3 bases: TGTGCCAGCAGCCATAACACCGGGGAGCTGTTTTTT. Its translation: CASSHNTGELFF.

The V and J genes are TRBV28 and TRBJ2-3; the match to TRBD1 covers 7 bases. The trim removed 6 bases at V and 3 bases at J, leaving 9 bases unmatched. CDR3 length: 15 amino acids. The germline V gene encodes CDR1 MDHEN and CDR2 SYDVKM. DNA of the CDR3: TGTGCCAGCAGGATACAGGGGAGTGGTACAGATACGCAGTATTTT. It is translated as CASRIQGSGTDTQYF.

In its sample, this clone was seen a few times. The V and J genes are TRBV7-9 and TRBJ2-1; 9 bases fit TRBD1. The CDR3 sequence is 13 residues long. With 5 bases clipped from V and 9 bases from J, the junction kept 5 bases outside the gene matches. CDR1 is SEHNR and CDR2 is FQNEAQ in the germline V gene (reference sequence). The CDR3 region has the DNA TGTGCCAGCAGCCAGGGACAGGGAGCTGAGCAGTTCTTC. This gives the protein CASSQGQGAEQFF.